At least ten counts were recorded for the clone carrying this TCR beta chain. The sample comes from a study of T cells in Graves' hyperthyroidism and ophthalmopathy. Researchers amplified the TCR beta CDR3 regions from RNA transcripts. Primed by the HTBI set, a first-round RT-PCR was run on the TCR CDR3. TCRdb ran MiXCR on the multiplex PCR reads and lists one entry per CDR3 protein. The sample shows some 550,000 distinct CDR3 sequences, less than 25% of them seen only once. CDR1 MDHEN and CDR2 SYDVKM come from the germline V gene. The CDR3 contains 14 residues. Trimming removed 6 bases at V and 2 bases at J, with 13 bases between.

This receptor was identified in a man younger than 35 with Graves' hyperthyroidism. V is TRBV28 and J is TRBJ1-2; tentatively, D is TRBD1 (5 bases). The sample taken for sequencing was blood. The CDR3 is CASRRQGGNYGYTF. The CDR3 DNA reads as TGTGCCAGCAGACGTCAGGGAGGGAACTATGGCTACACCTTC.